Listed below are T cell receptor beta chains from one sample, sequenced in a study of T cell repertoires in cytomegalovirus infection. TCRdb independently ran MiXCR on the reads; one entry per CDR3 protein. The sample shows roughly 600,000 distinct CDR3 sequences, 20% to 30% of them seen only once. The specimen sequenced was CD8+ T cells from PBMCs. Receptor source: a human donor in good health (CMV status not recorded). Some clones in this sample may be carry-over from other donors' samples. Each CDR3 is given without its conserved first and last residue.

v_call cdr3_aa
TRBV6-6 ASSYSGQANYGYT
TRBV6-5 ASSYGRANEQF
TRBV25-1 ASSEGVLNYGYT
TRBV5-1 ASSAAPPYEQY
TRBV14 ASSQGTGWTPNEKLF
TRBV19 ASSGVGAVWSTEAF
TRBV20-1 SVSPGQGYYEQY
TRBV20-1 SARDEPKEGDKLF
TRBV28 ASSFSDRVGFEPQH
TRBV19 ASSLQYNEQF
TRBV6-1 ASRQIRDTYNEQF
TRBV29-1 SVEETGRLMNTEAF
TRBV7-2 ASSLGGSPYGYT
TRBV2 ASMDRYEQY
TRBV7-9 ASSSLIVRYEQF
TRBV27 ASSFRLGGGYGYT
TRBV25-1 ASSIGADGYT
TRBV12-5 ASGSQHNHGYT
TRBV9 ASSAGRGRVSDTQY
TRBV28 ASSSLDTVPIQPQH
TRBV5-1 ASSYDSLAYNEQF
TRBV7-9 AKEPQSGANVLT
TRBV4-2 ASSLILAENTGELF
TRBV7-2 ASSLGFGQGIRSYEQY
TRBV24-1 ATSESPPRGNEQF
TRBV7-9 ASSSIGQPYEQY
TRBV10-3 AIRDTQY
TRBV12-5 TSGLVLGGNTEAF
TRBV15 ATSRDKKTQY
TRBV14 ASSQVRYQETQY
TRBV12-3/TRBV12-4 ASRPSSSQETQY
TRBV11-3 ASSPRLAVKYNEQF
TRBV6-5 ASSYVGTDTQY
TRBV14 ASSQAPGYEQY
TRBV6-6 ASSYSARGNEQY
TRBV7-9 ASSPGGFPNIQY
TRBV20-1 SARGRGGYGYT